These 28 T cell receptor beta chains were sequenced from one sample in a study of cytomegalovirus exposure and HLA in healthy donors (dated by TCRdb to 2015 to 2018). Libraries were constructed by the immunoSEQ multiplex PCR assay. For the multiplex PCR, a mixture combining 60 forward primers for TCR Vbeta segments and 13 reverse primers for TCR Jbeta segments was used. TCRdb took over this immuneACCESS table, retaining in-frame rearrangements with V and J assigned. Such tables are incomplete; in checked studies, under half of the missing clones stem from an unresolved V gene, and the remainder is unexplained. The sample table records approximately 160,000 clones; around 68% of these occur just once. The ten largest make up about 1.3% of the sample. Sequencing used PBMCs. These receptors all stem from a man aged 45 to 65 in good health and CMV-seronegative.

CDR3 residues: CSVERGTGNYGYTF. Written as DNA, the CDR3 is TGCAGCGTTGAAAGGGGGACAGGAAACTATGGCTACACCTTC. The V and J genes are TRBV29-1 and TRBJ1-2, with 8 bases matching TRBD1. This CDR3 comprises 14 residues. Germline V gene lookup returns CDR1 SQVTM and CDR2 ANQGSEA. Trimming cost V 2 bases and J 2 bases; bases outside gene matches: 4.

In its sample, this clone was seen a few times. V and J are TRBV2 and TRBJ1-5; 9 bases line up with TRBD1. J gave up 4 bases and V 3 bases, and 4 bases lay outside the gene matches. The germline V gene has CDR1 SNHLY and CDR2 FYNNEI. The CDR3 covers 15 residues. CDR3 residues: CASSEEQGANQPQHF. The CDR3 DNA reads TGTGCCAGCAGTGAGGAACAGGGGGCAAATCAGCCCCAGCATTTT.

The genes are TRBV28 and TRBJ1-5; 7 positions agree with TRBD1. This CDR3 region has 15 residues. Germline V CDR1 and CDR2: MDHEN, SYDVKM. V shed 3 bases and J 2 bases; nucleotides not matched to a gene: 4. The CDR3 DNA is TGTGCCAGCAGTTTCCGGACAGGCGGCAATCAGCCCCAGCATTTT. Residues: CASSFRTGGNQPQHF.

CDR3: CASIRGKDTEAFF. The CDR3 DNA sequence: TGTGCCAGCATCAGGGGAAAGGACACTGAAGCTTTCTTT. The chain employs TRBV6-1 and TRBJ1-1; possible D gene TRBD1, 6 bases. V was clipped by 7 bases and J by 3 bases, with 12 bases between them. Per the germline V gene, CDR1 is MNHNS and CDR2 is SASEGT. The CDR3 length is 13 residues.

The rearrangement links TRBV5-1 to TRBJ1-1; weak D call: TRBD1 (5 bases). Per the germline V gene, CDR1 is SGHRS and CDR2 is YFSETQ. Trimming left V 5 bases short and J 1 base short, with 12 bases between. The CDR3 is 14 amino acids. The CDR3 loop reads CASSSYQGNTEAFF. The CDR3 DNA reads TGCGCCAGCAGTTCGTATCAGGGGAACACTGAAGCTTTCTTT.

This clone was seen only a few times. V gene TRBV6-1 combines with J gene TRBJ1-5; 7 positions match TRBD1. CDR3 length equals 15 residues. CDR1 MNHNS and CDR2 SASEGT come from the germline V gene. Germline trimming cut 5 bases from V and 3 bases from J; bases unmatched to any gene: 7. The CDR3 sequence: CASSLMTGNNQPQHF. CDR3 coding DNA: TGTGCCAGCAGTTTAATGACAGGGAACAATCAGCCCCAGCATTTT.

This clone was seen more than once but under ten times. The chain recombines TRBV18 with TRBJ2-2, with TRBD2 identical over 12 bases. CDR3 size: 16 residues. Germline V gene data show CDR1 as KGHSH and CDR2 as LQKENI. V lost 6 bases and J lost 5; bases outside the gene matches: 7. CDR3 sequence (DNA): TGTGCCAGCTCGAGACTAGCGGGGGAAAAAACCGGGGAGCTGTTTTTT. Its translation: CASSRLAGEKTGELFF.

V is TRBV27 and J is TRBJ2-1; D perhaps matches TRBD1 (6 bases). V lost 5 bases to trimming and J lost 4 bases, with 27 bases between them. In germline, CDR1 is MNHEY, CDR2 SMNVEV (reference sequence). This CDR3 contains 19 residues. The CDR3 sequence is CASSLSPLRTAWPYNEQFF. CDR3 DNA: TGTGCCAGCAGTCTCTCCCCCCTCCGGACAGCCTGGCCTTACAATGAGCAGTTCTTC.

This clone was counted only a few times. This chain links TRBV5-4 with TRBJ2-7; 13 positions agree with TRBD2. Trimming cost V 4 bases and J 4 bases; bases outside gene matches: 14. The CDR3 spans 18 residues. The germline gives CDR1 SGHNT, CDR2 YYREEE (reference sequence). The CDR3, as DNA: TGTGCCAGCAGCCCCGGACTAGCGGGGGCCCCCGAGGGTTACGAGCAGTACTTC. Protein sequence: CASSPGLAGAPEGYEQYF.

This chain uses TRBV6-5 with TRBJ1-1; D might be TRBD1 (6 bases). V was pared by 0 bases and J by 0 bases, with 8 bases between. This CDR3 is built from 15 residues. Germline V lookup: CDR1 MNHEY, CDR2 SVGAGI. The CDR3 DNA follows: TGTGCCAGCAGTTACTCGGACAGATTGAACACTGAAGCTTTCTTT. Translated: CASSYSDRLNTEAFF.

The chain links TRBV11-2 to TRBJ2-5; TRBD2 aligns across 13 bases. The trim removed 3 bases at V and 5 bases at J, leaving 6 bases unmatched. Germline V CDR1 and CDR2: SGHAT, FQNNGV. The CDR3 length is 16 residues. The CDR3 here is CASSFRLAGGWETQYF. The DNA for the CDR3 is TGTGCCAGCAGCTTTCGACTAGCGGGGGGCTGGGAGACCCAGTACTTC.

This rearrangement joins TRBV5-4 to TRBJ1-2; D ambiguous. The CDR3 sequence is 14 residues long. Germline CDR1 is SGHNT and CDR2 is YYREEE (reference sequence). V lost 0 bases to trimming and J lost 4 bases, with 10 bases between them. CDR3 in amino acids: CASSLAQFGYGYTF. The CDR3 DNA reads TGTGCCAGCAGCTTGGCCCAGTTTGGCTATGGCTACACCTTC.

DNA of the CDR3: TGTGCCAGCAGTTACTCTGGGACTAGCGACCTTCGGACCCAGTACTTC. Its translation: CASSYSGTSDLRTQYF. V is TRBV6-6 and J is TRBJ2-5; 10 bases agree with TRBD2. Per germline, CDR1 MNHNY and CDR2 SVGAGI (reference sequence). V gave up 0 bases and J gave up 7 bases; unmatched junction bases: 8. This CDR3 comprises 16 residues.

This clone has only a few counts. The chain recombines TRBV7-9 with TRBJ1-1; D gene ambiguous. The CDR3 is made up of 14 amino acids. Trimming removed 7 bases at V and 8 bases at J, with 20 bases between. CDR1 is SEHNR, CDR2 FQNEAQ, per germline (reference sequence). CDR3 sequence reads: CASTAKEGPGEAFF. DNA for the CDR3: TGTGCCAGCACCGCTAAGGAAGGGCCGGGGGAAGCTTTCTTT. The complete variable domain, with remaining parts taken from reference TRBV7-9 and TRBJ1-1, reads DTGVSQNPRHKITKRGQNVTFRCDPISEHNRLYWYRQTLGQGPEFLTYFQNEAQLEKSRLLSDRFSAERPKGSFSTLEIQRTEQGDSAMYLCASTAKEGPGEAFFGQGTRLTVV.

This CDR3 reads CASSLLAGAASSYNEQFF. In DNA form, the CDR3 reads TGTGCCAGCAGCTTACTAGCGGGGGCTGCGAGCTCCTACAATGAGCAGTTCTTC. The chain combines TRBV7-2 with TRBJ2-1, with 10 bases fitting TRBD2. There are 18 residues in the CDR3. V was clipped by 2 bases and J by 0 bases; unmatched bases: 7. From germline, CDR1 is SGHTA and CDR2 FQGNSA.

This clone was picked up one time. The chain recombines TRBV7-9 with TRBJ2-7, with 9 bases fitting TRBD1. The germline gives CDR1 SEHNR, CDR2 FQNEAQ (reference sequence). CDR3 length: 14 residues. J gave up 5 bases and V 4 bases, and 6 bases lay outside the gene matches. The CDR3 reads CASSSDWTGDEQYF. In nucleotides, the CDR3 is TGTGCCAGCAGCTCAGACTGGACAGGGGACGAGCAGTACTTC.

This clone was detected a few times. The chain combines TRBV9 with TRBJ1-1, with 8 bases fitting TRBD1. The CDR3 contains 14 residues. The V segment lost 4 bases and the J segment 6 bases; nucleotides outside the gene matches: 8. The germline CDR1 and CDR2 sequences are SGDLS and YYNGEE. CDR3 bases: TGTGCCAGCAGCCCCCGGGACAGGTCAGCTGAAGCTTTCTTT. Amino acids: CASSPRDRSAEAFF.

This clone was seen a handful of times. V usage is TRBV5-1 and J usage is TRBJ2-3, with 8 bases that match TRBD2. V shed 5 bases, J shed 0 bases, and the junction held 8 bases outside the gene matches. Germline CDR1 reads SGHRS; CDR2 reads YFSETQ. The CDR3 extends over 16 amino acids. The CDR3 loop is CASRGRGALSTDTQYF. CDR3 nucleotide sequence: TGCGCCAGCAGGGGGCGGGGGGCCCTTAGCACAGATACGCAGTATTTT.

In DNA, the CDR3 is TGTGCCAGCAGTCCCTCTCTGAACACTGAAGCTTTCTTT. This sequence encodes CASSPSLNTEAFF. The chain couples TRBV2 to TRBJ1-1; unclear D gene. CDR1 is SNHLY, CDR2 FYNNEI, per germline. V was cut by 5 bases and J by 0 bases, with 7 bases left in between. The CDR3 spans 13 residues.

The sample holds a few counts of this clone. This rearrangement joins TRBV29-1 to TRBJ2-1, with D tentatively TRBD1 (6 bases). The V and J ends lost 6 bases and 3 bases respectively, with 12 bases between them. From germline, CDR1 is SQVTM and CDR2 ANQGSEA. The CDR3 has 13 amino acids. CDR3 protein: CSVVPDSYNEQFF. The CDR3 coding sequence is TGCAGCGTAGTTCCGGACAGCTACAATGAGCAGTTCTTC.

The V call is TRBV7-8, the J call TRBJ1-2; D is ambiguous. V was clipped by 2 bases and J by 3 bases, with 4 bases between them. Germline assignment: CDR1 SGHVS and CDR2 FQNEAQ. The CDR3 consists of 12 residues. The CDR3 coding sequence is TGTGCCAGCAGCTTAACTGACTATGGCTACACCTTC. This sequence encodes CASSLTDYGYTF. Combining the CDR3 with reference TRBV7-8 and TRBJ1-2 gives the whole variable domain GAGVSQSPRYKVAKRGQDVALRCDPISGHVSLFWYQQALGQGPEFLTYFQNEAQLDKSGLPSDRFFAERPEGSVSTLKIQRTQQEDSAVYLCASSLTDYGYTFGSGTRLTVV.

The chain employs TRBV29-1 and TRBJ2-7; D not resolved. The length of the CDR3 is 12 residues. Trimming removed 1 base from V and 1 base from J, with 5 bases in between. The germline CDR1 and CDR2 sequences are SQVTM and ANQGSEA. CDR3 in amino acids: CSVEGSSYEQYF. CDR3 DNA: TGCAGCGTTGAAGGGAGTTCCTACGAGCAGTACTTC.

The chain carries TRBV28 and TRBJ2-6, with unresolved D. This CDR3 comprises 13 residues. V lost 3 bases and J lost 4, with 4 bases in between. Germline CDR1 is MDHEN and CDR2 is SYDVKM. Here the CDR3 DNA reads TGTGCCAGCAGTTTGAGGGGGGCCAACGTCCTGACTTTC. Its protein is CASSLRGANVLTF.

The CDR3 spells CASKGTGTTYEQYF. CDR3 nucleotide sequence: TGCGCCAGCAAGGGTACGGGGACTACCTACGAGCAGTACTTC. The V call is TRBV5-1, the J call TRBJ2-5; 7 nucleotides match TRBD2. TRBJ2-7 matches the DNA end more closely, so the J call is doubtful. Germline values: CDR1 SGHRS, CDR2 YFSETQ. The CDR3 extends over 14 amino acids.

The chain uses TRBV19 and TRBJ2-1; 11 nucleotides match TRBD2. The germline V gene encodes CDR1 LNHDA and CDR2 SQIVND (reference sequence). V trimming: 0 bases; J trimming: 7 bases; junction bases outside the gene matches: 2. The CDR3 loop spans 15 amino acids. The CDR3 DNA reads as TGTGCCAGTAGTATAGACCTAGCGGGGGGAAATGAGCAGTTCTTC. Its protein is CASSIDLAGGNEQFF.

This clone was counted between two and nine times. V usage is TRBV7-9 and J usage is TRBJ1-2, with D tentatively TRBD1 (5 bases). CDR3 length equals 13 residues. Trimming took off 8 bases at V and 3 bases at J, with 13 bases between the two ends. Germline V gene sequence: CDR1 SEHNR, CDR2 FQNEAQ (reference sequence). The CDR3 DNA sequence: TGTGCCAGCCTCCGGACGGGGGACTATGGCTACACCTTC. This encodes CASLRTGDYGYTF.

This rearrangement joins TRBV6-5 to TRBJ1-2; D possibly corresponds to TRBD1 (5 bases). V lost 3 bases to trimming and J lost 4 bases, with 12 bases between them. CDR3 length equals 14 residues. Per germline, CDR1 MNHEY and CDR2 SVGAGI. CDR3 amino acids: CASSYQGQGYGYTF. The CDR3 nucleotides read TGTGCCAGCAGTTATCAGGGCCAGGGCTATGGCTACACCTTC.

The rearrangement joins TRBV11-1 to TRBJ2-2, with no clear D. Germline CDR1 and CDR2: SGHAT and FQDESV (reference sequence). The CDR3 spans 12 residues. V was trimmed by 5 bases and J by 6 bases, leaving 7 bases between them. DNA for the CDR3: TGTGCCAGCAGCCCCCAATCCGGGGAGCTGTTTTTT. It specifies CASSPQSGELFF.